These 4 T cell receptor beta chains were all obtained from the same sample, sequenced in a study of identical twins. Via MiXCR, TCRdb re-called the 5' RACE reads, giving one row per CDR3 protein. The sample consists of some 570,000 distinct CDR3 sequences, around 24% of them appearing once. The same data also contributed to another study, on yellow fever vaccine responses in identical twins.

Material: CD4+ T cells sorted from blood. The source is a woman younger than 30 in good health.

This clonotype was picked up a small number of times. This chain uses TRBV10-3 with TRBJ2-7, with 10 bases matching TRBD1. V shed 10 bases, J shed 0 bases, and the junction held 6 bases outside the gene matches. The CDR3 consists of 14 residues. CDR1 and CDR2 (germline): ENHRY, SYGVKD. The CDR3 nucleotides read TGTGCCACCAGCGGGGACAGGGGCTCCTACGAGCAGTACGTC. Its translation is CATSGDRGSYEQYV.

The CDR3 DNA is TGTGCCAGCAGGGACAGAGAACCCGGGGAGCTGTTTTTT. It translates to CASRDREPGELFF. The genes are TRBV6-1 and TRBJ2-2; a possible D gene is TRBD1 (6 bases). CDR1 is MNHNS, CDR2 SASEGT, per germline. The CDR3 totals 13 residues. V lost 6 bases to trimming and J lost 6 bases, with 11 bases between them.

This clonotype was observed a handful of times. The V call is TRBV5-1, the J call TRBJ1-1; the D gene is possibly TRBD1 (6 bases). The V and J ends lost 5 bases and 5 bases respectively, with 13 bases between them. This CDR3 region has 13 residues. The germline gives CDR1 SGHRS, CDR2 YFSETQ. The CDR3 coding sequence is TGCGCCAGCAGGGACGGGACAAGAACTGAAGCTTTCTTT. This sequence encodes CASRDGTRTEAFF.

The chain has TRBV5-4 and TRBJ2-2, with D perhaps TRBD2 (6 bases). The CDR3 totals 17 residues. In germline, CDR1 is SGHNT, CDR2 YYREEE (reference sequence). V dropped 3 bases and J dropped 1 base, with 16 bases sitting between them. The CDR3 nucleotides read TGTGCCAGCAGCTCGGGAGCTCGCGGAGTGAACACCGGGGAGCTGTTTTTT. Translating gives CASSSGARGVNTGELFF. Using reference TRBV5-4 and TRBJ2-2 for the parts outside the CDR3, the full variable domain is ETGVTQSPTHLIKTRGQQVTLRCSSQSGHNTVSWYQQALGQGPQFIFQYYREEENGRGNFPPRFSGLQFPNYSSELNVNALELDDSALYLCASSSGARGVNTGELFFGEGSRLTVL.